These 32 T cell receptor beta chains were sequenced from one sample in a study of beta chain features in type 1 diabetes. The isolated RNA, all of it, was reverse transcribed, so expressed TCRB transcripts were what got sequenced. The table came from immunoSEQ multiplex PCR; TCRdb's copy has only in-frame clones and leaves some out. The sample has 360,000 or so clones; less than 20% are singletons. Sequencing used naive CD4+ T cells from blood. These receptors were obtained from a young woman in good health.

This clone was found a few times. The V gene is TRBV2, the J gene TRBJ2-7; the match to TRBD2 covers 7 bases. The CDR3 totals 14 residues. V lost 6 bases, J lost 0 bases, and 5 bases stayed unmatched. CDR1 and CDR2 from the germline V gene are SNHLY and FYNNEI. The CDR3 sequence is CASRLAASSYEQYF. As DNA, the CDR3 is TGTGCCAGCAGGCTAGCGGCTAGCTCCTACGAGCAGTACTTC.

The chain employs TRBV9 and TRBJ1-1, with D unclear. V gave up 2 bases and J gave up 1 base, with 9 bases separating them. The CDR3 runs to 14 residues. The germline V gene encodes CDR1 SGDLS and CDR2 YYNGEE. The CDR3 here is CASSVVSQNTEAFF. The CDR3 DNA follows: TGTGCCAGCAGCGTTGTGTCACAGAACACTGAAGCTTTCTTT.

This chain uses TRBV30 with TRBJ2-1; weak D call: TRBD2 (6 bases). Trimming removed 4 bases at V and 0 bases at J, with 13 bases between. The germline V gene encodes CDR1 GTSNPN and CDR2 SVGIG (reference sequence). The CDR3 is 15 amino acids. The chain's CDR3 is CAWTGTSSSYNEQFF. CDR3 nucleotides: TGTGCCTGGACTGGGACTTCAAGCTCCTACAATGAGCAGTTCTTC.

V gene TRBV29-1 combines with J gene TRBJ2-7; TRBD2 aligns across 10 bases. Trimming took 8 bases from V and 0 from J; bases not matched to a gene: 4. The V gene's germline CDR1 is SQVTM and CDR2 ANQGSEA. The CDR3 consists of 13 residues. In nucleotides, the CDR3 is TGCAGCTCCCGGACTAGCGGCTCCTACGAGCAGTACTTC. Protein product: CSSRTSGSYEQYF.

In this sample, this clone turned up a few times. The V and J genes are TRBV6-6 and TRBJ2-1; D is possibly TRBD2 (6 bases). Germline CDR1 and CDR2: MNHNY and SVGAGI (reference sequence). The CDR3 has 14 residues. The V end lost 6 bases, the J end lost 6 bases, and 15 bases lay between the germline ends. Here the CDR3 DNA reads TGTGCCAGCAGGGGGACTGTTTGGAGCAATGAGCAGTTCTTC. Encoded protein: CASRGTVWSNEQFF.

CDR3 residues: CASSPSGATDTQYF. As DNA, the CDR3 is TGTGCCAGCAGCCCTAGTGGGGCGACAGATACGCAGTATTTT. The chain uses TRBV7-2 and TRBJ2-3, with D possibly matching TRBD1 (5 bases). There are 14 residues in the CDR3. Per germline, CDR1 SGHTA and CDR2 FQGNSA. Trimming left V 5 bases short and J 3 bases short, with 12 bases between. Full variable domain (rest looked up from reference TRBV7-2 and TRBJ2-3): GAGVSQSPSNKVTEKGKDVELRCDPISGHTALYWYRQSLGQGLEFLIYFQGNSAPDKSGLPSDRFSAERTGGSVSTLTIQRTQQEDSAVYLCASSPSGATDTQYFGPGTRLTVL.

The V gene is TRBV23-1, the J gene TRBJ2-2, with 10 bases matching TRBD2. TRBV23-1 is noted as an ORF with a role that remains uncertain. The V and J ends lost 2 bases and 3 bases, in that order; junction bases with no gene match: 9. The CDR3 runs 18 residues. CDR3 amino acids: CASSQPLLAGGDTGELFF. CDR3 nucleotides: TGCGCCAGCAGTCAACCTCTCTTAGCGGGAGGTGACACCGGGGAGCTGTTTTTT.

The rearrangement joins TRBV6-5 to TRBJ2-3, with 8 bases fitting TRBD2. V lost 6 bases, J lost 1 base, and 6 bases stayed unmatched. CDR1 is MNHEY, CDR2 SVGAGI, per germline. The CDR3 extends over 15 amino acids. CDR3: CASRNGGGRTDTQYF. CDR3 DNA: TGTGCCAGCAGAAACGGGGGGGGTCGCACAGATACGCAGTATTTT.

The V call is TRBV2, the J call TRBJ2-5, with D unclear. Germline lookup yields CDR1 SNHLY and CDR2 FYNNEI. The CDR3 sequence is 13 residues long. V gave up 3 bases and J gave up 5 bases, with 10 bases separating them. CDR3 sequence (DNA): TGTGCCAGCAGTGATGAGTCGCGGGAGACCCAGTACTTC. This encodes CASSDESRETQYF. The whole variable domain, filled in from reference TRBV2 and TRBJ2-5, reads EPEVTQTPSHQVTQMGQEVILRCVPISNHLYFYWYRQILGQKVEFLVSFYNNEISEKSEIFDDQFSVERPDGSNFTLKIRSTKLEDSAMYFCASSDESRETQYFGPGTRLLVL.

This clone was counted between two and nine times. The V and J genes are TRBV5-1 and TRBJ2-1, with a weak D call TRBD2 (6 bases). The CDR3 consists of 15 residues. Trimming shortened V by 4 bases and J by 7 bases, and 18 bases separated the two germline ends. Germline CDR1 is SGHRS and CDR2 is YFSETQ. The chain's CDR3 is CASSDSGAGVNEQFF. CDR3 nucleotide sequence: TGCGCCAGCAGCGATAGCGGAGCTGGGGTTAATGAGCAGTTCTTC.

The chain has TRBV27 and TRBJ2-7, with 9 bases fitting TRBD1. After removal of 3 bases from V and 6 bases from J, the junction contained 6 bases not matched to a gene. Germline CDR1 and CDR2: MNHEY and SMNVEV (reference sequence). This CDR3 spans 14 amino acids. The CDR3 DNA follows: TGTGCCAGCAGTTTCGACAGGGGACAGGGCGAGCAGTACTTC. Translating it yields CASSFDRGQGEQYF.

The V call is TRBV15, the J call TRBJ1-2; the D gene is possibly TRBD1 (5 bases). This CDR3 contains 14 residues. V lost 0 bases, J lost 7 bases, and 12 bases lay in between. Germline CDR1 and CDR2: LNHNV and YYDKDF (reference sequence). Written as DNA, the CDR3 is TGTGCCACCAGCAGAGAAGGGTTGGGGGGTGGCTACACCTTC. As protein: CATSREGLGGGYTF.

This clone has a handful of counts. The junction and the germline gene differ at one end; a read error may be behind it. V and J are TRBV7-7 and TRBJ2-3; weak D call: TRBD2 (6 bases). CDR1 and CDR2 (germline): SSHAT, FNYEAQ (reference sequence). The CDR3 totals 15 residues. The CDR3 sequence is CASSLSAGSADTQYF. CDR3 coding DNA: TGTGCTAGCAGCTTATCCGCGGGGTCCGCAGATACGCAGTATTTT.

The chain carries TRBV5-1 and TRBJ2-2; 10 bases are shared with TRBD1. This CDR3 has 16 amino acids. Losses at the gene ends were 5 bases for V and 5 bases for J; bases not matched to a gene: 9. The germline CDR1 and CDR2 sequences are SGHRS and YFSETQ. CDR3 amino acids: CASSPDRGFGTGELFF. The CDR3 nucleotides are TGCGCCAGCAGTCCGGACAGGGGGTTTGGAACCGGGGAGCTGTTTTTT.

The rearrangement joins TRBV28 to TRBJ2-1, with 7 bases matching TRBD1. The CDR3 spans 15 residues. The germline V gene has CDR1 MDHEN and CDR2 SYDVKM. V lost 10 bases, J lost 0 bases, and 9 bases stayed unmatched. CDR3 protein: CANFRTGHSYNEQFF. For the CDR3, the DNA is TGTGCCAACTTTCGGACAGGACACTCCTACAATGAGCAGTTCTTC.

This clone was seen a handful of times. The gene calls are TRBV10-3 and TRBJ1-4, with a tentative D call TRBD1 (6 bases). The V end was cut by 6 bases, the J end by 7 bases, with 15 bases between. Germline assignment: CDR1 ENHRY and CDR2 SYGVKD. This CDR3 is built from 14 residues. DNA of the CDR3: TGTGCCATCAGCGGAGGACAGTTCACTGAAAAACTGTTTTTT. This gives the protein CAISGGQFTEKLFF.

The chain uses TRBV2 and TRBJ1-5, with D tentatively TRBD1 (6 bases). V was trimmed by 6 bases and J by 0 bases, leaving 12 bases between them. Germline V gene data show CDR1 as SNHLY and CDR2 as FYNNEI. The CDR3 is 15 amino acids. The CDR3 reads CASSQDRNSNQPQHF. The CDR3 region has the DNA TGTGCCAGCAGCCAAGACAGGAATAGCAATCAGCCCCAGCATTTT. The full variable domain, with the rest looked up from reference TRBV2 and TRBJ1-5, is EPEVTQTPSHQVTQMGQEVILRCVPISNHLYFYWYRQILGQKVEFLVSFYNNEISEKSEIFDDQFSVERPDGSNFTLKIRSTKLEDSAMYFCASSQDRNSNQPQHFGDGTRLSIL.

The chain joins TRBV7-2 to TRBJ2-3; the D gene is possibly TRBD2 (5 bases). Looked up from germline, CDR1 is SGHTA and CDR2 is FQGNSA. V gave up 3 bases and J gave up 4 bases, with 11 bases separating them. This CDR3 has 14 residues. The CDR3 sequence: CASSFGVSSDTQYF. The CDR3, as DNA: TGTGCCAGCAGCTTCGGGGTTAGTTCAGATACGCAGTATTTT. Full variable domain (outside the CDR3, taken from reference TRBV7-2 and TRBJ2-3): GAGVSQSPSNKVTEKGKDVELRCDPISGHTALYWYRQSLGQGLEFLIYFQGNSAPDKSGLPSDRFSAERTGGSVSTLTIQRTQQEDSAVYLCASSFGVSSDTQYFGPGTRLTVL.

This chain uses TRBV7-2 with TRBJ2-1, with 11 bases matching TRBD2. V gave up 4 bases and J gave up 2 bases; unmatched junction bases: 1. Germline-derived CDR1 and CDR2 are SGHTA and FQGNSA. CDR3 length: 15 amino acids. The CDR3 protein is CASSSTSGAYNEQFF. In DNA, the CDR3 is TGTGCCAGCAGCTCGACTAGCGGGGCCTACAATGAGCAGTTCTTC.

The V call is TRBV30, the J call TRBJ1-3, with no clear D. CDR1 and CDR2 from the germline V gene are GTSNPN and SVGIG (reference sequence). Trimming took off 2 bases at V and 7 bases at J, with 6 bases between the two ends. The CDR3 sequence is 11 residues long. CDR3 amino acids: CAWSLSNTIYF. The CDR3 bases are TGTGCCTGGAGTCTCTCGAACACCATATATTTT. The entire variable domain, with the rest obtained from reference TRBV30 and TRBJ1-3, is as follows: SQTIHQWPATLVQPVGSPLSLECTVEGTSNPNLYWYRQAAGRGLQLLFYSVGIGQISSEVPQNLSASRPQDRQFILSSKKLLLSDSGFYLCAWSLSNTIYFGEGSWLTVV.

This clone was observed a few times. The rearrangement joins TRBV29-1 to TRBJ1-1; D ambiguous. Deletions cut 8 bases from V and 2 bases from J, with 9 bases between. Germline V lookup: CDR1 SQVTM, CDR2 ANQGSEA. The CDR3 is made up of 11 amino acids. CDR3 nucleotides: TGCAGCACCCAGACTAACACTGAAGCTTTCTTT. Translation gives CSTQTNTEAFF.

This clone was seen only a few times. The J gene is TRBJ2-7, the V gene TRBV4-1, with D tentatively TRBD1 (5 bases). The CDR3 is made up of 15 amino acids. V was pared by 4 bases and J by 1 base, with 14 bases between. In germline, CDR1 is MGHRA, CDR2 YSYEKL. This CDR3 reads CASSREIQESYEQYF. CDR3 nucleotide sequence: TGCGCCAGCAGCCGAGAGATACAGGAATCCTACGAGCAGTACTTC.

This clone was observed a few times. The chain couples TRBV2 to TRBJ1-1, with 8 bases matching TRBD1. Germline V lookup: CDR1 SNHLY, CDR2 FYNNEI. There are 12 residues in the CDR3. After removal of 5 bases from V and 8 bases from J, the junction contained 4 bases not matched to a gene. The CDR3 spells CASSFRDREAFF. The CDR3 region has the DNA TGTGCCAGCAGTTTTCGGGACAGGGAAGCTTTCTTT.

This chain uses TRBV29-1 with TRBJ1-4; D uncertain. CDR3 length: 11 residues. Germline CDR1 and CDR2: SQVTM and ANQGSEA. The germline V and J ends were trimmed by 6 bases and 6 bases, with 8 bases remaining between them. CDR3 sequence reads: CSVAEDEKLFF. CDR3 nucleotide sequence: TGCAGCGTGGCGGAGGATGAAAAACTGTTTTTT.

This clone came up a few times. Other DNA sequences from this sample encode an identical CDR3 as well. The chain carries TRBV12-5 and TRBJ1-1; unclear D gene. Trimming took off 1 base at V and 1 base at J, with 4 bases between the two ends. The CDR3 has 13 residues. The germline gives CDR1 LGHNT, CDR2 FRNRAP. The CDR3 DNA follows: TGTGCTAGTGGTTTGGCAGGGAACACTGAAGCTTTCTTT. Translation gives CASGLAGNTEAFF.

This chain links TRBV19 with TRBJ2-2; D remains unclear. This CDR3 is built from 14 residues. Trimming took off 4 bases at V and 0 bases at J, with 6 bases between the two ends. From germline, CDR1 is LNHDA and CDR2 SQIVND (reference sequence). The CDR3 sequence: CASSTRANTGELFF. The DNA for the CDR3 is TGTGCCAGTAGTACCCGTGCGAACACCGGGGAGCTGTTTTTT.

The CDR3, as DNA: TGTGCCAGCAGTTACGGGTCGGGAGCAACGTACGAGCAGTACTTC. Translated, it gives CASSYGSGATYEQYF. The V call is TRBV6-5, the J call TRBJ2-7; a possible D gene is TRBD2 (6 bases). Between the trimmed V and J ends, which lost 2 bases and 4 bases, there was a span of 15 bases. The CDR3 contains 15 residues. Germline CDR1 reads MNHEY; CDR2 reads SVGAGI.

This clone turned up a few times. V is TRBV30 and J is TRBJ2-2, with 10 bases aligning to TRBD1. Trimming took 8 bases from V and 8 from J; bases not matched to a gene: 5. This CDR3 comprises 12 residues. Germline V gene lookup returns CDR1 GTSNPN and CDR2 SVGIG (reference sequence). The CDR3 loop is CARGQGWGELFF. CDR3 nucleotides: TGTGCCCGGGGACAGGGGTGGGGGGAGCTGTTTTTT. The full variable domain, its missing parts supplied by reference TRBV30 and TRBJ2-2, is SQTIHQWPATLVQPVGSPLSLECTVEGTSNPNLYWYRQAAGRGLQLLFYSVGIGQISSEVPQNLSASRPQDRQFILSSKKLLLSDSGFYLCARGQGWGELFFGEGSRLTVL.

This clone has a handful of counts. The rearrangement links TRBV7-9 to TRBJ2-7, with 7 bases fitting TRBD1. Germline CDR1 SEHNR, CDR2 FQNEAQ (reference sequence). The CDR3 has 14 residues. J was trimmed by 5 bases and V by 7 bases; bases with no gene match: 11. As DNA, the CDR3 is TGTGCCAGCACCTTCAGAGGGGGCCGCGACGAGCAGTACTTC. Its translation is CASTFRGGRDEQYF.

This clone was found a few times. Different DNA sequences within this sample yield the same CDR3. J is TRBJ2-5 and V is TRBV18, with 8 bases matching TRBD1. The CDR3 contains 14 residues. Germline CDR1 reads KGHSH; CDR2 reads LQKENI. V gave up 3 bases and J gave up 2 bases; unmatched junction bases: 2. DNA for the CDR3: TGTGCCAGCTCACCCGACAGGGGACAAGAGACCCAGTACTTC. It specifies CASSPDRGQETQYF.

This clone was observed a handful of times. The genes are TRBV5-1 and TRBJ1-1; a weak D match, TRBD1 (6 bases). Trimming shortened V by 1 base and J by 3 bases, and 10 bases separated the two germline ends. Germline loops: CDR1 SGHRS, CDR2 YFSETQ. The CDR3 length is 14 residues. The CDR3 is CASSLYREYTEAFF. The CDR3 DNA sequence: TGCGCCAGCAGCTTGTACAGGGAGTACACTGAAGCTTTCTTT. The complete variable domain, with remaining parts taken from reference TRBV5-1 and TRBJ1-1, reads KAGVTQTPRYLIKTRGQQVTLSCSPISGHRSVSWYQQTPGQGLQFLFEYFSETQRNKGNFPGRFSGRQFSNSRSEMNVSTLELGDSALYLCASSLYREYTEAFFGQGTRLTVV.

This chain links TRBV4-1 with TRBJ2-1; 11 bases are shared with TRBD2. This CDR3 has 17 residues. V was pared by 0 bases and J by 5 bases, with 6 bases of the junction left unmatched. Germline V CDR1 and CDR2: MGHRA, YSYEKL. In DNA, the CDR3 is TGCGCCAGCAGCCAAGAAGTTAGCGGGGGGGCAAACAATGAGCAGTTCTTC. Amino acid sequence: CASSQEVSGGANNEQFF.